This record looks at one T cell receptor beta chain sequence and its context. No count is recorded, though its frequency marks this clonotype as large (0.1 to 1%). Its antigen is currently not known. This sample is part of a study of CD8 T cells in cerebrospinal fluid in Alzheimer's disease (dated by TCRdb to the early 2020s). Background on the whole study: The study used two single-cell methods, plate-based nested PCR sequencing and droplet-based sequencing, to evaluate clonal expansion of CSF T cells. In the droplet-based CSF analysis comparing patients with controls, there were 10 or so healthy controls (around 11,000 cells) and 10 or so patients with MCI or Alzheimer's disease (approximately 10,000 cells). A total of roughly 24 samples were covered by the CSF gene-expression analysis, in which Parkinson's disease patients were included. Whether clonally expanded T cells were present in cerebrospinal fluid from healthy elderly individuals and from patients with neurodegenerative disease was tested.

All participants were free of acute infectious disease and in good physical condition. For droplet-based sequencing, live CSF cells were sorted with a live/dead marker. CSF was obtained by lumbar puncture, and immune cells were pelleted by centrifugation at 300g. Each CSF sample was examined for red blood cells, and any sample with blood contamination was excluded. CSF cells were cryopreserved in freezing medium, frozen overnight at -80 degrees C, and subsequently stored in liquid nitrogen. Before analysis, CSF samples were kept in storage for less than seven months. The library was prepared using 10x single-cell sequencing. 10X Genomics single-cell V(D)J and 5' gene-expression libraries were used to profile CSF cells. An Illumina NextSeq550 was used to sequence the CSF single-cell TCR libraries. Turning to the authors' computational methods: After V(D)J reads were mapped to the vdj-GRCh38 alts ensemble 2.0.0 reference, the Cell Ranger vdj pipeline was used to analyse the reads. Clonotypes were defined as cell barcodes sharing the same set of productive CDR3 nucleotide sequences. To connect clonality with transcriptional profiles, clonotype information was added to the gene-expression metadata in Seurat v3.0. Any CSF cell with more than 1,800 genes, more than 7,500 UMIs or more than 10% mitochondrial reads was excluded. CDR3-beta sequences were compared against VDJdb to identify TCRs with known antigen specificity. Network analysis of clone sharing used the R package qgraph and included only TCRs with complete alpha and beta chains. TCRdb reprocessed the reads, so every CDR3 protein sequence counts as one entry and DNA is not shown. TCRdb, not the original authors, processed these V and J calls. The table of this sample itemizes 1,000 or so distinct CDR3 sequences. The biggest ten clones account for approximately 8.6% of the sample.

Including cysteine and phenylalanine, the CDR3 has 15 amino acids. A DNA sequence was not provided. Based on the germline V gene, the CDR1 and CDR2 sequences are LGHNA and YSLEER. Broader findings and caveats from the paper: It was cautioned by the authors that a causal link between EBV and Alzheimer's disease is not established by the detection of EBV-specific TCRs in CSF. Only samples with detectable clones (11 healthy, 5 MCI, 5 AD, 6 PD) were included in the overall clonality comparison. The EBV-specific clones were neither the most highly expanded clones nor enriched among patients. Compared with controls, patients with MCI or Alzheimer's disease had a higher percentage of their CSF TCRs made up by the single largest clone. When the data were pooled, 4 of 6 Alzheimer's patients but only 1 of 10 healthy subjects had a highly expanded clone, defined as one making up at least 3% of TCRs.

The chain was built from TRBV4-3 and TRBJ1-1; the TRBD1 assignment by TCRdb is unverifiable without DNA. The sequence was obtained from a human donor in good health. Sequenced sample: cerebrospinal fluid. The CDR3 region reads CASSQDQRGGTEAFF.